Each of the 3 T cell receptor beta chains below was sequenced from the same sample in a study of cytomegalovirus exposure and HLA in healthy donors. Use of 60 Vbeta and 13 Jbeta primers characterized the PCR. Repertoires were generated with immunoSEQ multiplex PCR, while TCRdb's copy carries only in-frame clones and drops some. The profile shows fewer than 180,000 clones, 79% of them singletons. Sequenced material: PBMCs. These receptors were taken from a man aged 50 to 59 in good health and CMV-seropositive.

The chain carries TRBV28 and TRBJ2-1; 13 positions match TRBD2. The ends lost 4 bases at V and 8 bases at J; junction bases unmatched: 8. Germline V lookup: CDR1 MDHEN, CDR2 SYDVKM. The CDR3 spans 16 residues. The CDR3 region has the DNA TGTGCCAGCAGTTATGAAGGGACTAGCGGGAATGATGAGCAGTTCTTC. Translation: CASSYEGTSGNDEQFF.

Regarding this clone: Other DNA variants within this sample encode the same CDR3. V gene TRBV7-2 combines with J gene TRBJ2-5, with TRBD2 identical over 8 bases. The CDR3 covers 13 residues. The junction had 2 bases not matched to a gene; V was cut back by 5 bases and J by 3 bases. Germline lookup yields CDR1 SGHTA and CDR2 FQGNSA. In DNA, the CDR3 is TGTGCCAGCAGCCGGGGGGGGGAAGAGACCCAGTACTTC. It translates to CASSRGGEETQYF.

This chain links TRBV11-3 with TRBJ2-1, with TRBD2 as a possible D gene (5 bases). CDR3 length: 13 residues. CDR1 is SGHNT and CDR2 is YENEEA in the germline V gene. Trimming took 5 bases from V and 7 from J, leaving 12 bases between them. CDR3 loop: CASSRGSGNEQFF. The DNA of the CDR3 is TGTGCCAGCAGCCGGGGATCGGGTAATGAGCAGTTCTTC.